These 7 T cell receptor beta chains were all obtained from the same sample, sequenced in a study of blood T cell repertoires in COVID-19. This table comes from immunoSEQ multiplex PCR, and its TCRdb copy is limited to in-frame clones, with some not included. Here the sample spans about 120,000 clones, about 85% being singletons. Material: peripheral blood. These receptors came from a man in his fifties or sixties with acute or convalescent COVID-19.

This chain joins TRBV28 and TRBJ2-7; possibly TRBD1 for D (6 bases). This CDR3 region has 19 residues. Germline V gives CDR1 MDHEN, CDR2 SYDVKM. Trimming shortened V by 2 bases and J by 0 bases, and 23 bases separated the two germline ends. In DNA form, the CDR3 reads TGTGCCAGCAGTTTACCCGGGACACCAAGGGGTACATACTCCTACGAGCAGTACTTC. This gives the protein CASSLPGTPRGTYSYEQYF.

This clone was recorded once. The V gene is TRBV5-1, the J gene TRBJ1-1; 8 bases are a match to TRBD1. CDR1 is SGHRS and CDR2 is YFSETQ in the germline V gene. V dropped 4 bases and J dropped 0; count of bases not matched to a gene: 8. The CDR3 totals 16 residues. DNA for the CDR3: TGCGCCAGCAGCAAGGGACAGGAGGGAGTGAACACTGAAGCTTTCTTT. The encoded protein is CASSKGQEGVNTEAFF.

This rearrangement joins TRBV19 to TRBJ1-2, with a possible D match to TRBD1 (5 bases). The CDR3 is made up of 12 amino acids. Trimming stripped 6 bases from V and 2 bases from J, with 7 bases between. CDR1 is LNHDA, CDR2 SQIVND, per germline (reference sequence). CDR3 nucleotide sequence: TGTGCCAGTAGGACAGAGAACTATGGCTACACCTTC. Translating gives CASRTENYGYTF.

The chain couples TRBV11-2 to TRBJ1-2; 8 nucleotides align to TRBD1. V trimming: 5 bases; J trimming: 4 bases; junction bases outside the gene matches: 9. The CDR3 is made up of 15 amino acids. Germline CDR1 is SGHAT and CDR2 is FQNNGV. CDR3 residues: CASSPSGQVPYGYTF. The CDR3 bases are TGTGCCAGCAGCCCTTCGGGACAGGTCCCCTATGGCTACACCTTC.

The chain is built from TRBV20-1 and TRBJ2-2; 7 bases align to TRBD2. Trimming cost V 4 bases and J 11 bases; bases outside gene matches: 4. Looked up from germline, CDR1 is DFQATT and CDR2 is SNEGSKA (reference sequence). This CDR3 comprises 11 residues. The CDR3 DNA sequence: TGCAGTGCTAAGGGCGGGGGTGAGCTGTTTTTT. This gives the protein CSAKGGGELFF.

The genes are TRBV7-2 and TRBJ2-1; no clear D. Trimming shortened V by 1 base and J by 5 bases, and 9 bases separated the two germline ends. Per germline, CDR1 SGHTA and CDR2 FQGNSA. This CDR3 has 14 amino acids. CDR3 in amino acids: CASSLEPLNNEQFF. As DNA, the CDR3 is TGTGCCAGCAGCTTAGAGCCCCTTAACAATGAGCAGTTCTTC.

The V gene is TRBV5-6, the J gene TRBJ1-5, with TRBD1 matching over 9 bases. This CDR3 spans 14 amino acids. Per germline, CDR1 SGHDT and CDR2 YYEEEE. V trimming: 3 bases; J trimming: 7 bases; junction bases outside the gene matches: 5. This CDR3 is CASSYGQGTQPQHF. DNA for the CDR3: TGTGCCAGCAGCTATGGACAGGGGACCCAGCCCCAGCATTTT.